The source of this T cell receptor beta chain is a study of cytomegalovirus exposure and HLA in healthy donors. Study results and caveats: The study recorded about 150 TCR beta chains that were cytomegalovirus-associated. A later look showed TCR association rates differing by HLA locus, highest for DRB1 and lowest for HLA-C. Immune exposure information comprised only CMV serostatus. At a 0.05 false discovery rate, a later analysis found roughly 17,000 TCR beta sequences to be associated with HLA alleles.

The study ran its PCR with 60 Vbeta and 13 Jbeta primers. The data were produced by immunoSEQ multiplex PCR, yet TCRdb's version contains in-frame clones alone and is incomplete. The sample lists 150,000 to 200,000 clones, around 82% occurring once. The V gene end was trimmed by 5 bases and the J gene end by 5 bases; junction bases not matched to a gene: 12. In germline, CDR1 is MDHEN, CDR2 SYDVKM. There are 17 residues in the CDR3. This clone was seen just once. Its target is not known. V usage is TRBV28 and J usage is TRBJ2-3; 11 bases are shared with TRBD1. The sequence was obtained from a woman in her fifties or sixties in good health and CMV-seropositive. Source material: PBMCs. For the CDR3, the DNA is TGTGCCAGCAGTGGAACCGGGACAGGGGGGGGTGTAGATACGCAGTATTTT. This translates into CASSGTGTGGGVDTQYF.